This T cell receptor beta chain was found in a study of blood T cells in healthy people across ages. CDR1 is DFQATT and CDR2 is SNEGSKA in the germline V gene (reference sequence). This CDR3 region has 15 residues. The trim removed 6 bases at V and 6 bases at J, leaving 6 bases unmatched. Next came a second PCR, run for about 7 to 12 cycles, which used a sample-barcoded 5' primer along with a J-beta primer mix. One entry per CDR3 protein results from TCRdb running MiXCR on the 5' RACE reads. The sample lists more than 1 million distinct CDR3 sequences, 35% to 50% occurring once. Points from the study as a whole: Per million T cells, the diversity of TCR beta decreased roughly linearly as age advanced. In these data, TCR beta diversity tracked strongly with naive T cell percentage.

The sample holds a few counts of this clonotype. Its specificity is unknown. Sequencing input: blood. The TCR sequence derives from a woman aged 55-69 years in good health. This sequence joins TRBV20-1 and TRBJ2-2; 14 bases agree with TRBD2. The CDR3 loop reads CSATTSGRAAGELFF. CDR3 nucleotides: TGCAGTGCGACGACTAGCGGGAGGGCGGCCGGGGAGCTGTTTTTT.